This T cell receptor beta chain is from a study of blood T cells in healthy people across ages. Findings and caveats of the study: Compared with aged donors, long-lived donors showed fewer expanded clones, suggesting selection. Calculation of diversity from one million T cells yielded estimates considered to be underestimates.

Germline CDR1 and CDR2: MNHEY and SVGAGI. The trim removed 5 bases at V and 1 base at J, leaving 5 bases unmatched. CDR3 length: 15 residues. A second PCR of 7 to 11 cycles used a sample-barcoded 5' primer and a J-beta primer mix. Sequencing yielded, for each sample, at least 3 million paired-end reads carrying CDR3. From the 5' RACE reads, TCRdb called clonotypes with MiXCR, one entry per CDR3 protein. The sample consists of about 720,000 distinct CDR3 sequences, about a fifth of them appearing once. This clonotype has only a few counts. What it binds is unknown. The sequencing input was blood. This receptor was taken from a man between 65 and 85 years old in good health. V is TRBV6-5 and J is TRBJ2-3, with TRBD2 matching 8 bases. For the CDR3, the DNA is TGTGCCAGCAGTATGACGGGAGGGGGCACAGATACGCAGTATTTT. Amino acid sequence: CASSMTGGGTDTQYF.